Following are 17 T cell receptor beta chains from one sample sequenced in a study of T cells in Graves' hyperthyroidism and ophthalmopathy. Regions amplified from RNA transcripts were the TCR beta CDR3 regions. TCR CDR3 underwent first-round RT-PCR with the HTBI primer set. TCRdb analysed the multiplex PCR reads with MiXCR anew, one entry per CDR3 protein. The sample lists a few hundred thousand distinct CDR3 sequences, 46% seen once, with 7.5% to 8.5% in the top ten. The sample consisted of peripheral blood or thyroid tissue (not recorded which). The receptors originated from a woman younger than 30 with Graves' hyperthyroidism.

This clonotype was picked up many times. CDR3 region: CASTGLAGLWDTGELFF. CDR3 sequence (DNA): TGTGCCAGCACGGGACTAGCGGGGCTCTGGGACACCGGGGAGCTGTTTTTT. The rearrangement joins TRBV12-3 or TRBV12-4 to TRBJ2-2, with 13 positions matching TRBD2. This CDR3 comprises 17 residues. The V and J ends lost 7 bases and 3 bases, in that order; junction bases with no gene match: 8.

Many counts were recorded for this clonotype. The chain joins TRBV5-4 to TRBJ1-4, with D unresolved. CDR3 length: 16 residues. CDR1 and CDR2 (germline): SGHNT, YYREEE (reference sequence). V dropped 0 bases and J dropped 0 bases, with 9 bases sitting between them. The CDR3, as DNA: TGTGCCAGCAGCTTGGGCAGCATGACAACTAATGAAAAACTGTTTTTT. This codes for CASSLGSMTTNEKLFF.

This clonotype occurred many times. The chain employs TRBV19 and TRBJ1-6, with no clear D. This CDR3 region has 13 residues. CDR1 and CDR2 (germline): LNHDA, SQIVND (reference sequence). V lost 2 bases and J lost 8, with 7 bases in between. CDR3 region: CASSIKWDSPLHF. CDR3 nucleotides: TGTGCCAGTAGTATAAAGTGGGATTCACCCCTCCACTTT.

The chain couples TRBV20-1 to TRBJ1-2; TRBD1 matches at 8 bases. Germline V lookup: CDR1 DFQATT, CDR2 SNEGSKA (reference sequence). This CDR3 is built from 16 residues. J lost 7 bases, V lost 6 bases, and 19 bases had no gene match. CDR3 in DNA: TGCAGTGCCGACAGGGGCCTAGCGGGAGGGTTGTTTGGCTACACCTTC. Amino acid sequence: CSADRGLAGGLFGYTF.

The genes are TRBV7-9 and TRBJ2-1; a possible D gene is TRBD2 (7 bases). Per the germline V gene, CDR1 is SEHNR and CDR2 is FQNEAQ (reference sequence). CDR3 length: 15 residues. The V end was cut by 8 bases, the J end by 7 bases, with 21 bases between. CDR3 coding DNA: TGTGCCAGCGGAATAGGGGGGAGGGTGCCAAATGAGCAGTTCTTC. Translation: CASGIGGRVPNEQFF.

The rearrangement links TRBV7-2 to TRBJ2-6; TRBD2 matches at 9 bases. The CDR3 has 18 amino acids. Losses at the gene ends were 5 bases for V and 0 bases for J; bases not matched to a gene: 8. The germline V gene has CDR1 SGHTA and CDR2 FQGNSA. The CDR3 loop is CASSTRTSVYSGANVLTF. CDR3 in DNA: TGTGCCAGCAGCACGAGGACTAGCGTATACTCTGGGGCCAACGTCCTGACTTTC.

This clonotype was seen just once. This chain connects TRBV19 to TRBJ2-7; D not certain. The germline CDR1 and CDR2 sequences are LNHDA and SQIVND (reference sequence). V lost 6 bases, J lost 7 bases, and 16 bases lay in between. The CDR3 runs 13 residues. CDR3 sequence reads: CASRSVRSGEQYF. CDR3 DNA: TGTGCCAGTAGGTCCGTCCGGTCTGGGGAGCAGTACTTC.

This clonotype occurred many times. The CDR3 DNA reads TGCAGTGCCAAACAGGGGAGCTCCTATAATTCACCCCTCCACTTT. The encoded protein is CSAKQGSSYNSPLHF. The rearrangement links TRBV20-1 to TRBJ1-6, with 7 bases fitting TRBD1. Germline V gene sequence: CDR1 DFQATT, CDR2 SNEGSKA (reference sequence). The CDR3 is made up of 15 amino acids. J lost 0 bases, V lost 6 bases, and 5 bases had no gene match.

The genes are TRBV29-1 and TRBJ1-3, with TRBD1 matching 7 bases. This CDR3 is 15 amino acids long. The V gene end was trimmed by 6 bases and the J gene end by 4 bases; junction bases not matched to a gene: 12. The germline V gene encodes CDR1 SQVTM and CDR2 ANQGSEA. The CDR3 here is CSVGGRQGAGNTIYF. In DNA form, the CDR3 reads TGCAGCGTCGGCGGACGACAGGGTGCAGGAAACACCATATATTTT.

As to this clonotype: One base away lies a much larger clone, so this may be a sequencing read error. The chain employs TRBV4-3 and TRBJ1-2; no reliable D call. The CDR3 contains 16 residues. Germline V gene data show CDR1 as LGHNA and CDR2 as YSLEER. Trimming removed 0 bases from V and 2 bases from J, with 13 bases in between. The CDR3 spells CASSQDSPPANYGYTF. The CDR3 nucleotides are TGCGCCAGCAGCCAAGATTCACCCCCGGCAAACTATGGCTACACCTTC.

In regard to this clonotype: The junction does not match germline at one end; this may be a read error. The chain is built from TRBV11-1 and TRBJ2-5; D unclear. In germline, CDR1 is SGHAT, CDR2 FQDESV (reference sequence). The CDR3 loop spans 13 amino acids. The chain's CDR3 is CVSSPSGQGTQYF. The CDR3 nucleotides read TGTGTCAGCAGCCCGTCCGGGCAAGGGACCCAGTACTTC.

CDR3 residues: CASSLAESETQYF. In nucleotides, the CDR3 is TGTGCCAGCAGCTTAGCGGAATCAGAGACCCAGTACTTC. The rearrangement uses TRBV7-2 and TRBJ2-5; unclear D gene. This CDR3 is built from 13 residues. V was shortened by 0 bases and J by 4 bases, with 6 bases between the two germline ends. The V gene's germline CDR1 is SGHTA and CDR2 FQGNSA.

The chain employs TRBV19 and TRBJ2-7; 16 bases are a match to TRBD2. The germline CDR1 and CDR2 sequences are LNHDA and SQIVND (reference sequence). The V gene end was trimmed by 4 bases and the J gene end by 6 bases; junction bases not matched to a gene: 6. The CDR3 runs 16 residues. In nucleotides, the CDR3 is TGTGCCAGTAGTACAGGGACTAGCGGGAGGGGTGGCGAGCAGTACTTC. It encodes CASSTGTSGRGGEQYF.

The rearrangement uses TRBV7-2 and TRBJ2-3; tentative D call: TRBD2 (7 bases). V gave up 5 bases and J gave up 0 bases, with 12 bases separating them. CDR3 length equals 15 residues. Per the germline V gene, CDR1 is SGHTA and CDR2 is FQGNSA. The CDR3 protein is CASSSAGASTDTQYF. The DNA for the CDR3 is TGTGCCAGCAGCAGCGCGGGGGCTAGCACAGATACGCAGTATTTT.

In this sample, this clonotype turned up once. The chain carries TRBV2 and TRBJ2-5, with 8 bases fitting TRBD2. Germline CDR1 reads SNHLY; CDR2 reads FYNNEI. This CDR3 contains 15 residues. The V segment lost 6 bases and the J segment 1 base; nucleotides outside the gene matches: 7. CDR3 nucleotide sequence: TGTGCCAGCAGGGGGAGACTAGCGATCCAAGAGACCCAGTACTTC. Its translation: CASRGRLAIQETQYF.

This clonotype has a handful of counts. The chain combines TRBV20-1 with TRBJ2-1; D remains ambiguous. Looked up from germline, CDR1 is DFQATT and CDR2 is SNEGSKA (reference sequence). The CDR3 runs to 12 residues. Trimming removed 6 bases from V and 3 bases from J, with 9 bases in between. The CDR3 protein is CSATQGYNEQFF. As DNA, the CDR3 is TGCAGTGCCACTCAAGGCTACAATGAGCAGTTCTTC.

The table lists this clonotype with a few counts. This chain uses TRBV2 with TRBJ1-1; D uncertain. V lost 4 bases and J lost 0, with 6 bases in between. The CDR3 runs 13 residues. The germline V gene has CDR1 SNHLY and CDR2 FYNNEI. The CDR3 nucleotides are TGTGCCAGCAGTGCGGCAGTGAACACTGAAGCTTTCTTT. Its translation: CASSAAVNTEAFF.